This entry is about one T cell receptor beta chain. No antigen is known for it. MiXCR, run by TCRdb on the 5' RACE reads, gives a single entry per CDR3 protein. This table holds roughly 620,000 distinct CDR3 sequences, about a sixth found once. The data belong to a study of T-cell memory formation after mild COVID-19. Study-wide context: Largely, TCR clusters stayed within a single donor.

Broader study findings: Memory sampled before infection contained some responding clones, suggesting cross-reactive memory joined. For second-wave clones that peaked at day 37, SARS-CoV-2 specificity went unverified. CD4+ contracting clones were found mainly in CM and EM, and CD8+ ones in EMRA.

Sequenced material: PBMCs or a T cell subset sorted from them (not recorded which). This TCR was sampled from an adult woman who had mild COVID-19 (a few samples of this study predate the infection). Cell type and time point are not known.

The CDR3 protein is CSAQDGNTIYF. The CDR3, as DNA: TGCAGTGCCCAAGACGGAAACACCATATATTTT. The chain combines TRBV20-1 with TRBJ1-3, with D unclear. The CDR3 loop spans 11 amino acids. Germline CDR1 DFQATT, CDR2 SNEGSKA (reference sequence). Trimming took off 6 bases at V and 4 bases at J, with 7 bases between the two ends.